Below, 26 T cell receptor beta chains from the same sample are listed, as sequenced in a study of Tregs in tolerant kidney transplant recipients. The nonmyeloablative bone marrow transplants came from related graft donors, with transient mixed chimerism. TCRdb keeps only in-frame clones here, not all; method: immunoSEQ multiplex PCR. The sample has approximately 47,000 clones, about nine tenths seen once. Source: CD8+ T cells from blood (PBMCs), taken 12 months after the transplant. These receptor sequences come from a human patient who received a combined kidney and bone marrow transplant. Some of the T cells might come from the graft donor.

V gene TRBV6-1 combines with J gene TRBJ1-2; D not resolved. Deletions cut 1 base from V and 5 bases from J, with 5 bases between. Germline V gene data show CDR1 as MNHNS and CDR2 as SASEGT. This CDR3 has 12 residues. CDR3 region: CASSEGHYGYTF. The CDR3, as DNA: TGTGCCAGCAGTGAAGGACATTATGGCTACACCTTC.

The rearrangement uses TRBV7-9 and TRBJ1-4; 12 nucleotides line up with TRBD1. The CDR3 is made up of 15 amino acids. Unmatched junction bases numbered 5, after V lost 5 bases and J lost 7 bases. Germline lookup yields CDR1 SEHNR and CDR2 FQNEAQ (reference sequence). The CDR3 protein is CASSQRGQGAEKLFF. DNA of the CDR3: TGTGCCAGCAGCCAGAGGGGACAGGGGGCTGAAAAACTGTTTTTT. Looking up the rest from reference TRBV7-9 and TRBJ1-4 gives the full variable domain: DTGVSQNPRHKITKRGQNVTFRCDPISEHNRLYWYRQTLGQGPEFLTYFQNEAQLEKSRLLSDRFSAERPKGSFSTLEIQRTEQGDSAMYLCASSQRGQGAEKLFFGSGTQLSVL.

The V call is TRBV5-4, the J call TRBJ2-7; tentative D call: TRBD1 (6 bases). CDR1 SGHNT and CDR2 YYREEE come from the germline V gene (reference sequence). The CDR3 has 14 residues. Trimming took off 4 bases at V and 4 bases at J, with 15 bases between the two ends. In DNA, the CDR3 is TGTGCCAGCAGCCTATCAGGGACAATATACGAGCAGTACTTC. The encoded protein is CASSLSGTIYEQYF. Complete variable domain (other parts from reference TRBV5-4 and TRBJ2-7): ETGVTQSPTHLIKTRGQQVTLRCSSQSGHNTVSWYQQALGQGPQFIFQYYREEENGRGNFPPRFSGLQFPNYSSELNVNALELDDSALYLCASSLSGTIYEQYFGPGTRLTVT.

The J gene is TRBJ2-5, the V gene TRBV9; 9 bases align to TRBD2. The CDR3 runs to 15 residues. J gave up 2 bases and V 3 bases, and 5 bases lay outside the gene matches. Germline assignment: CDR1 SGDLS and CDR2 YYNGEE. The CDR3 DNA is TGTGCCAGCAGCGGTAGCGGGAGTCCACAAGAGACCCAGTACTTC. Translation gives CASSGSGSPQETQYF.

This clone has just one count. The chain links TRBV10-3 to TRBJ1-1; TRBD1 agrees at 10 bases. CDR3 length: 15 amino acids. CDR1 is ENHRY, CDR2 SYGVKD, per germline. Trimming cost V 8 bases and J 0 bases; bases outside gene matches: 6. The chain's CDR3 is CAIGDRGAMNTEAFF. DNA of the CDR3: TGTGCCATCGGGGACAGGGGTGCTATGAACACTGAAGCTTTCTTT.

The rearrangement links TRBV7-9 to TRBJ1-3; 7 nucleotides line up with TRBD1. J lost 4 bases, V lost 7 bases, and 13 bases had no gene match. The CDR3 totals 16 residues. Germline CDR1 is SEHNR and CDR2 is FQNEAQ (reference sequence). The chain's CDR3 is CASILNSTGTGNTIYF. CDR3 sequence (DNA): TGTGCCAGCATTTTAAATTCGACAGGGACCGGAAACACCATATATTTT.

This chain links TRBV6-5 with TRBJ2-3, with D possibly matching TRBD1 (6 bases). V lost 5 bases, J lost 2 bases, and 14 bases lay in between. The CDR3 length is 15 residues. The germline CDR1 and CDR2 sequences are MNHEY and SVGAGI. CDR3 residues: CASSLGASYTDTQYF. The CDR3 region has the DNA TGTGCCAGCAGTCTGGGGGCAAGCTACACAGATACGCAGTATTTT.

On this clone: The identical CDR3 is also encoded by other nucleotide sequences in the sample. The rearrangement uses TRBV27 and TRBJ1-6; D not certain. Per the germline V gene, CDR1 is MNHEY and CDR2 is SMNVEV (reference sequence). With 8 bases removed from V and 5 bases from J, the gap between germline ends came to 10 bases. The CDR3 has 13 amino acids. CDR3 sequence reads: CASGVGNNSPLHF. For the CDR3, the DNA is TGTGCCAGCGGGGTCGGGAATAATTCACCCCTCCACTTT.

The J gene is TRBJ2-5, the V gene TRBV7-3; TRBD2 matches at 7 bases. CDR3 length: 15 residues. Trimming at V came to 4 bases and at J to 1 base, leaving 6 bases not matched to a gene. CDR1 is SGHTA and CDR2 is FQGTGA in the germline V gene. The CDR3 nucleotides are TGTGCCAGCAGCTCAGGCGGGGGTCTCCAAGAGACCCAGTACTTC. It codes for CASSSGGGLQETQYF.

The chain joins TRBV4-3 to TRBJ1-2, with 7 bases matching TRBD1. CDR3 length: 16 residues. J gave up 6 bases and V 3 bases, and 13 bases lay outside the gene matches. Per the germline V gene, CDR1 is LGHNA and CDR2 is YSLEER. This CDR3 is CASSQRATGPGNGYTF. The CDR3 bases are TGCGCCAGCAGCCAGCGGGCGACAGGGCCTGGGAATGGCTACACCTTC.

This clone turned up a few times. V gene TRBV6-5 combines with J gene TRBJ1-2; D perhaps matches TRBD1 (6 bases). The germline V and J ends were trimmed by 6 bases and 3 bases, with 14 bases remaining between them. The CDR3 spans 14 residues. Per the germline V gene, CDR1 is MNHEY and CDR2 is SVGAGI. In DNA, the CDR3 is TGTGCCAGCAGATCTCACAGGGTAGACTATGGCTACACCTTC. As protein: CASRSHRVDYGYTF.

The chain combines TRBV4-3 with TRBJ2-7, with TRBD1 as a possible D gene (6 bases). The CDR3 is made up of 17 amino acids. Germline CDR1 is LGHNA and CDR2 is YSLEER. V was shortened by 1 base and J by 4 bases, with 20 bases between the two germline ends. The CDR3 spells CASSQVRDTGANYEQYF. CDR3 in DNA: TGCGCCAGCAGCCAAGTTCGGGACACCGGAGCTAATTACGAGCAGTACTTC.

The J gene is TRBJ2-2, the V gene TRBV21-1; the table's TRBD2 call for D was not verified on the DNA. TRBV21-1 is listed as a pseudogene. CDR3 length equals 13 residues. CDR3 in amino acids: CASSNRGHRELFF. The CDR3 bases are TGTGCCAGCAGCAACCGGGGTCACCGGGAGCTGTTTTTT.

The V gene is TRBV6-5, the J gene TRBJ1-2; a possible D gene is TRBD1 (6 bases). The CDR3 is made up of 15 amino acids. V lost 0 bases and J 6 bases, leaving 14 bases between the germline ends. In germline, CDR1 is MNHEY, CDR2 SVGAGI. CDR3 nucleotide sequence: TGTGCCAGCAGTTACTCGAGAGGGGGGGCCGATGGCTACACCTTC. This sequence encodes CASSYSRGGADGYTF.

The rearrangement links TRBV7-3 to TRBJ2-1; maybe TRBD2 (5 bases). The CDR3 totals 15 residues. Deletions cut 8 bases from V and 0 bases from J, with 14 bases between. Germline CDR1 and CDR2: SGHTA and FQGTGA. The CDR3, as DNA: TGTGCCAGCGGTGAGGGCAGGAGCTCCTACAATGAGCAGTTCTTC. This gives the protein CASGEGRSSYNEQFF.

This rearrangement joins TRBV4-1 to TRBJ2-3; 8 nucleotides align to TRBD2. The CDR3 is made up of 14 amino acids. V lost 3 bases and J lost 4; bases outside the gene matches: 3. CDR1 is MGHRA and CDR2 is YSYEKL in the germline V gene. DNA of the CDR3: TGCGCCAGCAGCCAGGTCGGGGGGGCAGATACGCAGTATTTT. Translating it yields CASSQVGGADTQYF.

J is TRBJ2-1 and V is TRBV9; 8 bases match TRBD1. With 4 bases clipped from V and 0 bases from J, the junction kept 6 bases outside the gene matches. The CDR3 has 16 residues. Germline values: CDR1 SGDLS, CDR2 YYNGEE. DNA for the CDR3: TGTGCCAGCAGCCCCCAGGGGGCTAGCTCCTACAATGAGCAGTTCTTC. This translates into CASSPQGASSYNEQFF.

The chain recombines TRBV27 with TRBJ2-1, with 12 bases identical to TRBD1. The germline CDR1 and CDR2 sequences are MNHEY and SMNVEV (reference sequence). V shed 6 bases and J 0 bases; nucleotides not matched to a gene: 12. There are 19 residues in the CDR3. The CDR3 loop is CASSLLGTGGSYSYNEQFF. In nucleotides, the CDR3 is TGTGCCAGCAGCCTCCTTGGGACAGGGGGCTCATACTCCTACAATGAGCAGTTCTTC.

The chain joins TRBV4-3 to TRBJ1-4; D unresolved. Germline V gene sequence: CDR1 LGHNA, CDR2 YSLEER. The CDR3 totals 15 residues. Between the trimmed V and J ends, which lost 0 bases and 4 bases, there was a span of 9 bases. Written as DNA, the CDR3 is TGCGCCAGCAGCCAAGATAAAAGCATTAATGAAAAACTGTTTTTT. Translating gives CASSQDKSINEKLFF.

The chain is built from TRBV2 and TRBJ2-7, with TRBD2 matching 11 bases. The germline gives CDR1 SNHLY, CDR2 FYNNEI. The J segment lost 6 bases and the V segment lost 6 bases, leaving 10 bases of the junction unmatched. This CDR3 region has 15 residues. The CDR3, as DNA: TGTGCCAGCAGGGGGACTAGCGGACGCCCCCTCGAGCAGTACTTC. It is translated as CASRGTSGRPLEQYF.

The CDR3 region has the DNA TGTGCCAGTGAGGACAAGGGGCTCTACGAGCAGTACTTC. Protein sequence: CASEDKGLYEQYF. The chain is built from TRBV2 and TRBJ2-7, with a possible D match to TRBD1 (5 bases). This CDR3 comprises 13 residues. With 9 bases removed from V and 3 bases from J, the gap between germline ends came to 15 bases. Germline CDR1 is SNHLY and CDR2 is FYNNEI.

The rearrangement joins TRBV13 to TRBJ1-5, with 7 bases identical to TRBD1. This CDR3 spans 14 amino acids. CDR1 and CDR2 (germline): PRHDT, FYEKMQ (reference sequence). The junction had 7 bases not matched to a gene; V was cut back by 5 bases and J by 6 bases. CDR3 DNA sequence: TGTGCCAGCAGCCAAGACAGGGAGGCTCAGCCCCAGCATTTT. It yields the protein CASSQDREAQPQHF.

This clone was detected once. The genes are TRBV4-1 and TRBJ2-3; D ambiguous. There are 18 residues in the CDR3. Germline CDR1 reads MGHRA; CDR2 reads YSYEKL. Trimming removed 0 bases at V and 0 bases at J, with 16 bases between. This chain's CDR3 is CASSQEVPAEPSTDTQYF. CDR3 sequence (DNA): TGCGCCAGCAGCCAAGAAGTTCCGGCGGAACCTAGCACAGATACGCAGTATTTT.

This sequence joins TRBV5-1 and TRBJ2-3; maybe TRBD2 (6 bases). CDR1 SGHRS and CDR2 YFSETQ come from the germline V gene. V shed 3 bases and J shed 6 bases, with 17 bases lying between them. The CDR3 has 15 amino acids. The CDR3 here is CASSSDSLGGDTQYF. Written as DNA, the CDR3 is TGCGCCAGCAGCTCAGACAGCCTTGGGGGGGATACGCAGTATTTT.

This clone was found a few times. The chain has TRBV6-1 and TRBJ2-3; 8 nucleotides match TRBD2. J gave up 2 bases and V 6 bases, and 1 base lay outside the gene matches. This CDR3 has 13 amino acids. Germline lookup yields CDR1 MNHNS and CDR2 SASEGT. The CDR3 nucleotides read TGTGCCAGCAGACTAGCGGACACAGATACGCAGTATTTT. Its protein is CASRLADTDTQYF.

The chain has TRBV30 and TRBJ2-2, with D hard to call. From germline, CDR1 is GTSNPN and CDR2 SVGIG (reference sequence). V was trimmed by 4 bases and J by 2 bases, leaving 5 bases between them. The CDR3 loop spans 12 amino acids. The CDR3 bases are TGTGCCTGGACCTATAACACCGGGGAGCTGTTTTTT. Its protein product is CAWTYNTGELFF. The full variable domain, with the rest looked up from reference TRBV30 and TRBJ2-2, is SQTIHQWPATLVQPVGSPLSLECTVEGTSNPNLYWYRQAAGRGLQLLFYSVGIGQISSEVPQNLSASRPQDRQFILSSKKLLLSDSGFYLCAWTYNTGELFFGEGSRLTVL.